This T cell receptor beta chain was identified during a study of T-cell memory formation after mild COVID-19 (dated by TCRdb to about 2021). In terms of the full investigation: TCR sequence clusters from the two donors were found to be largely donor specific. In a couple of donors, T-cell clones that expanded and contracted after mild COVID-19 were tracked by sequencing TCRalpha and TCRbeta repertoires over time. Two young, previously healthy adult volunteers, one female and one male, were included in the cohort. What the study reported, not specific to this receptor: The second-wave clones that peaked on day 37 were not confirmed to be SARS-CoV-2 specific. Only two mild cases were covered in the study, and larger cohorts including severe cases with pre-infection samples were considered necessary. Clones that contracted from day 15 to 85 showed balanced CD4/CD8 phenotypes, whereas a second wave of clones that expanded from day 15 to 37 leaned towards CD4+. The detection of some responding clones in pre-infection memory suggests that pre-existing cross-reactive memory T cells joined the SARS-CoV-2 response. Contracting CD4+ clones were located mainly in the CM and EM memory subsets, whereas CD8+ clones were found to be enriched in EMRA.

Ficoll-Paque density gradient centrifugation was the method used to isolate PBMCs. This clonotype has more than one count but fewer than ten. Its binding antigen is unknown. Base qualities are not provided; no much larger clone lies one nucleotide away. The instrument given in TCRdb is Illumina NovaSeq 6000. TCRalpha and TCRbeta cDNA libraries were built by 5'RACE with constant-segment primers, adding sample barcodes and unique molecular identifiers. Trizol reagent was used to extract RNA from every sample. The libraries were amplified in two PCR steps, and the second step added a second sample barcode and Illumina TruSeq adapters. Sequencing of the libraries was done on an Illumina NovaSeq, producing 2 x 150 bp paired-end reads. The authors' pipeline ran thus. The reads were demultiplexed and collapsed into UMI-guided consensus sequences using migec v1.2.7. Using mixcr v2.1.11, UMI consensuses were aligned to TRA and TRB V and J templates and then assembled into clonotypes. A clonotype was counted as expanded or contracted only if both edgeR and NoisET called the change significant, with noise models trained on biological replicates. edgeR calls used a false discovery rate-adjusted p below 0.01 and a log2 fold-change threshold of 1. As an exploratory analysis of dynamics, max-normalized trajectories of the 1000 most abundant clonotypes were examined by PCA with hierarchical clustering. Each responding clone was given a CD4 or CD8 phenotype based on the CD4+ and CD8+ repertoires, which had been sequenced separately. TCRdb reworked the public reads: Q25 trimming with fastp, MiXCR clone assembly, productive beta chains retained. Entries are consolidated by CDR3 protein sequence, retaining the most common genes and DNA. The V and J calls were not made by the authors but by TCRdb's processing. The sample contains 250,000 to 350,000 distinct CDR3 sequences, around 15% of them found a single time. The ten largest clones represent 22% of the sample.

Trimming takes 5 bases from V and 0 bases from J, and the germline ends sit 6 bases apart. The CDR3 spans 12 residues, from the cysteine through the phenylalanine. Only the CDR3 portion is preserved as DNA: 36 bases, with reading frame beginning at the first base. From a lookup of the germline V gene, CDR1 and CDR2 are SQVTM and ANQGSEA. Sequenced sample: PBMCs or a T cell subset sorted from them (not recorded which). The clonotype comes from a man aged 18 to 30 who had mild COVID-19 (a few samples of this study predate the infection). The sample titles of this study are shuffled in the database, so cell type and time point are left out; the donor was told from shared clones. The V and J segments used are TRBV29-1 and TRBJ2-3; the D gene assignment is ambiguous. CDR3 protein: CSVSDSTDTQYF. The DNA reads TGCAGCGTTTCGGACAGCACAGATACGCAGTATTTT.